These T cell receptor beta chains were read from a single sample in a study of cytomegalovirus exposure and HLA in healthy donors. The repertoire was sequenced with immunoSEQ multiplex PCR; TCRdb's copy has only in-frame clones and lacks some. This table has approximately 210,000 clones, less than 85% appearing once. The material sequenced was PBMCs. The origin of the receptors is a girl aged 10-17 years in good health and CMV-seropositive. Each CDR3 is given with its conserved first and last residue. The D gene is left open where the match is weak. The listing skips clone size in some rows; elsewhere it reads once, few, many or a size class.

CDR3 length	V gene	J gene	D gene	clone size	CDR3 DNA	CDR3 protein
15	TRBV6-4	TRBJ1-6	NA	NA	TGTGCCAGCAGTGACGGGGGGGGTTCCAATTCACCCCTCCACTTT	CASSDGGGSNSPLHF
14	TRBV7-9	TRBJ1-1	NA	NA	TGTGCCAGCACCCTAAGTGGGGGCTTAACTGAAGCTTTCTTT	CASTLSGGLTEAFF
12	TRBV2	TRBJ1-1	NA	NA	TGTGCCAGCAGTGTATTAAACACTGAAGCTTTCTTT	CASSVLNTEAFF
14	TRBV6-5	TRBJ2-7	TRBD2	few	TGTGCCAGCAGTAGACTAGCGGGGGGGGACGAGCAGTACTTC	CASSRLAGGDEQYF
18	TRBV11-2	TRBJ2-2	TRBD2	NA	TGTGCCAGCAGGGAAGACCTAGCGGGCTCGCAGGAGTCCGGGGAGCTGTTTTTT	CASREDLAGSQESGELFF
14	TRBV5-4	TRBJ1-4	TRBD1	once	TGTGCCAGCAGCTTAGGGGGCCAAGATGAAAAACTGTTTTTT	CASSLGGQDEKLFF
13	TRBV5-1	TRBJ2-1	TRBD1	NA	TGCGCCAGCAGCTGGGACAGGGTCGGTGAGCAGTTCTTC	CASSWDRVGEQFF
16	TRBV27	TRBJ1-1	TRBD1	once	TGTGCCAGCAGTTTAGGGCCAGGGGGCTGGAACACTGAAGCTTTCTTT	CASSLGPGGWNTEAFF
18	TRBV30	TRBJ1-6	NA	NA	TGTGCCTGGAGTGAGCAGGTTGGGGGGAGCTCCTATAATTCACCCCTCCACTTT	CAWSEQVGGSSYNSPLHF
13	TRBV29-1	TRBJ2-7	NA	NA	TGCAGCATCAGTTCGGGATTCTCCTACGAGCAGTACTTC	CSISSGFSYEQYF
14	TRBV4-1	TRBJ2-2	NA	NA	TGCGCCAGCAGCCAAGGGTGGGGAGCCGGGGAGCTGTTTTTT	CASSQGWGAGELFF
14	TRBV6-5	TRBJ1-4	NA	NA	TGTGCCAGCAGTCAGGGATTCTCTAATGAAAAACTGTTTTTT	CASSQGFSNEKLFF
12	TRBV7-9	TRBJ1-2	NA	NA	TGTGCCAGCAGCTTACCAGGCTCTGGCTACACCTTC	CASSLPGSGYTF
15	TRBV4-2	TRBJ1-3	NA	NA	TGTGCCAGCAGTTTCGCACAGGGCTCTGGAAACACCATATATTTT	CASSFAQGSGNTIYF
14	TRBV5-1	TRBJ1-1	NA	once	TGCGCCAGCAGCACGGAGTGGGAGGGTGGGGGAGCTTTCTTT	CASSTEWEGGGAFF
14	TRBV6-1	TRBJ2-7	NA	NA	TGTGCCAGCAGTGGACCAGGGTTCGGCTACGAGCAGTACTTC	CASSGPGFGYEQYF
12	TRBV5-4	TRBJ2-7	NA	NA	TGTGCCAGCAGCGGTCAGGGTGGGGAGCAGTACTTC	CASSGQGGEQYF
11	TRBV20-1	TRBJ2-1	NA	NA	TGCAGTGCTAGACCGGACACTGAGCAGTTCTTC	CSARPDTEQFF
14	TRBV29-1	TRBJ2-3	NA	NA	TGCAGCCTCCCAGGGGCCCGGTTAGGAGATACGCAGTATTTT	CSLPGARLGDTQYF
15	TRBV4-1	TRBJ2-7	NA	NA	TGCGCCAGCAGCCAAGAAGAGGCAGGAGGGTACGAGCAGTACTTC	CASSQEEAGGYEQYF
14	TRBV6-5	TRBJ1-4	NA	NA	TGTGCCAGCGGCCGGGACTCAACTAATGAAAAACTGTTTTTT	CASGRDSTNEKLFF
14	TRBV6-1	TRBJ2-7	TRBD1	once	TGTGCCAGCAGTGCGGAACAGGGGGCCTACGAGCAGTACTTC	CASSAEQGAYEQYF
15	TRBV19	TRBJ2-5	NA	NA	TGTGCCAGTAGTATTCTAGCTGGGTCGGGGGAGACCCAGTACTTC	CASSILAGSGETQYF
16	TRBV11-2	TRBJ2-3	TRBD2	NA	TGTGCCAGCAGCTCAAGCGGGGGGGCAGTGACAGATACGCAGTATTTT	CASSSSGGAVTDTQYF
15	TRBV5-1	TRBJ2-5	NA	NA	TGCGCCAGCAGTACTTACGGGGCCCGGGAGGAGACCCAGTACTTC	CASSTYGAREETQYF
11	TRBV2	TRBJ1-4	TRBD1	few	TGTGCCACCGCTAGGACAGGGCCTCTGTTTTTT	CATARTGPLFF
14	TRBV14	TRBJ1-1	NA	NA	TGTGCCAGCAGCCAAGAAAGGGGATCAACTGAAGCTTTCTTT	CASSQERGSTEAFF
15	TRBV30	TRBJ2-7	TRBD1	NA	TGTGCCTTAAGCGGAGGACAGGGATCGACCTACGAGCAGTACTTC	CALSGGQGSTYEQYF
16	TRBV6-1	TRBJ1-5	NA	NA	TGTGCCAGCAGTGAAGCAGTAGGGGTTGGCAATCAGCCCCAGCATTTT	CASSEAVGVGNQPQHF
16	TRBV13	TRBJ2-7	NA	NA	TGTGCCAGCAGCCGTACCACGGGGGTAATCCCCTACGAGCAGTACTTC	CASSRTTGVIPYEQYF
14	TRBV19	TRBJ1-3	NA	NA	TGTGCCAGTAGTATTTCGGACACTGGAAACACCATATATTTT	CASSISDTGNTIYF
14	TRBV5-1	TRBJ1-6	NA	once	TGCGCCAGCAGCTTGGAGGAGAGGAATTCACCCCTCCACTTT	CASSLEERNSPLHF
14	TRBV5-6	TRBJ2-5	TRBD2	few	TGTGCCAGCAGGGCCCGGGGGGGGTTAGAGACCCAGTACTTC	CASRARGGLETQYF
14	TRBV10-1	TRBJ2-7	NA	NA	TGCGCCAGCAGTGACAGGGGTAAAACCTACGAGCAGTACTTC	CASSDRGKTYEQYF
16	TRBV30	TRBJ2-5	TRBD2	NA	TGTGCCTGGACATCCGGGATAGCGGGGGGGCCGGAGACCCAGTACTTC	CAWTSGIAGGPETQYF
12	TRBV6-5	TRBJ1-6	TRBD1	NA	TGTGCCAGCCGGGACAGCAATTCACCCCTCCACTTT	CASRDSNSPLHF
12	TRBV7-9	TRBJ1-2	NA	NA	TGTGCCAGCAGCTGGACAGACTATGGCTACACCTTC	CASSWTDYGYTF
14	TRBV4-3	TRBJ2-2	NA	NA	TGCGCCAGCAGCCAAGATTCAGAATACGGGGAGCTGTTTTTT	CASSQDSEYGELFF
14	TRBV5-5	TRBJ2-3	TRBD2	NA	TGTGCCAGCAGCAGGGACTACTTCACAGATACGCAGTATTTT	CASSRDYFTDTQYF
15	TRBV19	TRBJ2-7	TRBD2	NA	TGTGCCAGTAGTATACTAGCGGGGGTTTCCTACGAGCAGTACTTC	CASSILAGVSYEQYF
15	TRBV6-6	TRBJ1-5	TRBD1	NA	TGTGCCAGCAGTTACGACAGGGTGTCGCCGGCCTCCCAGCATTTT	CASSYDRVSPASQHF
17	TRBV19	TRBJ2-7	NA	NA	TGTGCCAGTAGTTGGTCCCACGGCAGGGAACTTTCCTACGAGCAGTACTTC	CASSWSHGRELSYEQYF